This TCR beta chain derives from a study of OX40 agonist ivuxolimab in advanced cancers. A note on the overall study: Ivuxolimab was a fully human IgG2 agonistic monoclonal antibody targeting the costimulatory receptor OX40 (CD134). Of the roughly 50 dose-escalation patients, hepatocellular carcinoma was present in approximately 20, melanoma in approximately 15, renal cell carcinoma in 9 and head and neck cancer in 9. The paper reports the monotherapy dose-escalation portion (N = 52 patients) of the phase I ivuxolimab trial. Peripheral TCRbeta sequencing aimed to test whether ivuxolimab altered TCR sequence diversity and caused clonal T-cell expansion. In the dose-escalation cohort, approximately 80% of patients were male, and the mean age was 60 years with a range of roughly 23 to 79. Partial responses were achieved by three dose-escalation patients, of whom one had hepatocellular carcinoma and two had cutaneous melanoma. Patients were allowed to have had prior anti-PD-1, anti-PD-L1 or anti-CTLA-4 therapy, and approximately 40% of the dose-escalation patients had been treated with checkpoint inhibitors. Intravenous ivuxolimab was administered to patients every 2 weeks at six dose levels: 0.01, 0.1, 0.3, 1.5, 3 and 10 mg/kg. Overall results and qualifications from the work: The antigen specificity of the clonally expanded peripheral T cells was not determined. After ivuxolimab, expanded clones were on average more numerous among CD8+ T cells than among CD4+ T cells. In partial responders in the 0.1-3.0 mg/kg groups, normalized peripheral clonal expansion was found to be among the lowest, especially among CD8+ T cells. Low levels of normalized T-cell clonal expansion were also seen in some patients who did not respond. At doses of 0.1 to 3.0 mg/kg, clonal expansion of both CD4+ and CD8+ T cells in blood was seen between baseline and week 6.

The germline V gene supplies CDR1 MDHEN and CDR2 SYDVKM. The CDR3 measures 13 amino acids from cysteine to phenylalanine. CDR3 DNA only is kept here, 39 bases in frame from base 1. A distance of 13 bases separates the germline ends of V and J, which lose 6 bases and 7 bases respectively. Patients with a history of autoimmune disease or receiving systemic immunosuppression were excluded from the trial. In every dose cohort, peripheral blood was drawn for TCR sequencing at baseline, cycle 4 day 1, and cycle 7 day 1. The samples were drawn from a first-in-human, open-label, multicenter phase I dose-escalation trial of ivuxolimab. Adults with locally advanced or metastatic melanoma, renal cell, hepatocellular, or head and neck squamous cell carcinoma were enrolled in the trial. CD4+ and CD8+ T cells were sorted separately from peripheral blood before TCR sequencing. This clone occurred once. The antigen this receptor binds is unknown. Base qualities are not recorded, but no much larger clone differs from it by a single base.

Genomic DNA was isolated from the sorted cells so that the TCRbeta CDR3 region could be sequenced. The immunoSEQ Assay was used to sequence the TCRbeta CDR3 regions. Drawn from immuneACCESS, this table holds only the in-frame rearrangements with V and J called that TCRdb kept. Clones are partly lost; checked studies trace under half to an unresolved V gene and leave the rest unexplained. This sample is represented by under 150,000 clones; roughly nine tenths of them were singletons. The ten largest clones represent around 0.57% of the sample. The receptor chain draws on TRBV28 and TRBJ1-5, and TRBD1 may be the D gene, going by 5 matching bases. This TCR came from an adult with an advanced solid tumor such as melanoma, head and neck, liver or kidney cancer. Sample: CD4+ or CD8+ T cells sorted from blood, taken in a trial of the OX40 agonist ivuxolimab. The nucleotide sequence reads TGTGCCAGCAGAGGCCCCGGGGGGCAGCCCCAGCATTTT. Its product reads: CASRGPGGQPQHF. The reference TRBV28 and TRBJ1-5 proteins fill in what lies around the CDR3, so the full variable domain reads DVKVTQSSRYLVKRTGEKVFLECVQDMDHENMFWYRQDPGLGLRLIYFSYDVKMKEKGDIPEGYSVSREKKERFSLILESASTNQTSMYLCASRGPGGQPQHFGDGTRLSIL.